This passage covers 28 T cell receptor beta chains from one sample sequenced in a study of radiotherapy plus CTLA-4 blockade in lung cancer. The assay was immunoSEQ multiplex PCR, and TCRdb's table has in-frame clones only and misses some. The profile shows over 11,000 clones, around 87% of them singletons. Sequencing was performed on peripheral blood, taken from a patient treated with radiotherapy plus ipilimumab. Receptor source: a human donor with non-small cell lung cancer that progressed on radiotherapy plus ipilimumab. Some clones in this sample may be carry-over from other donors' samples.

The chain combines TRBV27 with TRBJ2-4; tentatively, D is TRBD2 (5 bases). Germline lookup yields CDR1 MNHEY and CDR2 SMNVEV (reference sequence). There are 14 residues in the CDR3. V was shortened by 3 bases and J by 0 bases, with 6 bases between the two germline ends. The CDR3 DNA sequence: TGTGCCAGCAGTTTGGCGGGAGCCAAAAACATTCAGTACTTC. Amino acids: CASSLAGAKNIQYF.

A remark on this clone: Relative to the germline gene, one junction end is altered; a read error may explain this. The rearrangement uses TRBV27 and TRBJ2-1; D might be TRBD2 (5 bases). Germline loops: CDR1 MNHEY, CDR2 SMNVEV (reference sequence). The CDR3 loop spans 14 amino acids. CDR3 sequence reads: CAGSPGLANNEQFF. In DNA form, the CDR3 reads TGTGCCGGCAGTCCGGGATTAGCCAACAATGAGCAGTTCTTC.

This chain connects TRBV2 to TRBJ2-2, with 7 bases lining up with TRBD2. The length of the CDR3 is 16 residues. Trimming cost V 7 bases and J 3 bases; bases outside gene matches: 11. Germline loops: CDR1 SNHLY, CDR2 FYNNEI. CDR3 loop: CASIEAPGGYTGELFF. The CDR3 bases are TGTGCCAGCATCGAAGCTCCCGGGGGGTACACCGGGGAGCTGTTTTTT.

This rearrangement joins TRBV14 to TRBJ2-7; 10 bases map to TRBD2. CDR1 is SGHDN and CDR2 is FVKESK in the germline V gene. The CDR3 has 18 amino acids. J gave up 0 bases and V 3 bases, and 11 bases lay outside the gene matches. The CDR3 DNA reads as TGTGCCAGCAGCCACCGCCGATTACGGACTAGCGGCTCCTACGAGCAGTACTTC. This sequence encodes CASSHRRLRTSGSYEQYF.

V gene TRBV6-5 combines with J gene TRBJ2-7; D uncertain. The CDR3 is 13 amino acids. The V gene's germline CDR1 is MNHEY and CDR2 SVGAGI. The ends were cut back, 5 bases at V and 2 bases at J, with 10 bases in the middle. CDR3 loop: CASSSPVTYEQYF. The CDR3 nucleotides read TGTGCCAGCAGTAGCCCGGTTACCTACGAGCAGTACTTC.

The chain is built from TRBV30 and TRBJ1-1; D gene unclear. Germline V gene sequence: CDR1 GTSNPN, CDR2 SVGIG (reference sequence). V shed 5 bases and J shed 4 bases, with 14 bases lying between them. The CDR3 covers 13 residues. CDR3 in amino acids: CAWRTGVITEAFF. In DNA, the CDR3 is TGTGCCTGGCGTACCGGGGTAATCACTGAAGCTTTCTTT.

The gene calls are TRBV25-1 and TRBJ2-7; 8 nucleotides match TRBD1. Germline V CDR1 and CDR2: MGHDK, SYGVNS. J gave up 5 bases and V 0 bases, and 6 bases lay outside the gene matches. The CDR3 is 15 residues long. In nucleotides, the CDR3 is TGTGCCAGCAGTGAATATCAGGGGGCGGACGACGAGCAGTACTTC. This translates into CASSEYQGADDEQYF.

The J gene is TRBJ2-7, the V gene TRBV10-3; TRBD2 matches at 12 bases. CDR3 length: 16 residues. The ends lost 0 bases at V and 5 bases at J; junction bases unmatched: 5. From germline, CDR1 is ENHRY and CDR2 SYGVKD. CDR3 region: CAISESQLAGGDEQYF. DNA for the CDR3: TGTGCCATCAGTGAGTCTCAACTAGCGGGAGGAGACGAGCAGTACTTC.

The genes are TRBV10-2 and TRBJ2-3, with a weak D call TRBD2 (6 bases). CDR1 and CDR2 (germline): WSHSY, SAAADI. V was trimmed by 4 bases and J by 6 bases, leaving 11 bases between them. The CDR3 runs to 13 residues. This CDR3 reads CASSAGSPDTQYF. The CDR3 nucleotides read TGCGCCAGCAGTGCCGGGAGTCCGGATACGCAGTATTTT.

Turning to this clone: An end of the junction does not agree with germline; a read error may underlie this. The chain has TRBV5-6 and TRBJ1-1; TRBD1 agrees at 8 bases. The CDR3 is 13 residues long. Germline V gene lookup returns CDR1 SGHDT and CDR2 YYEEEE. Written as DNA, the CDR3 is TGTGCCGGCAGCTTTCAGGGGGCTAATGAAGCTTTCTTT. Translation: CAGSFQGANEAFF.

V is TRBV5-1 and J is TRBJ1-1; tentative D call: TRBD1 (6 bases). Germline V lookup: CDR1 SGHRS, CDR2 YFSETQ. The V end lost 2 bases, the J end lost 1 base, and 9 bases lay between the germline ends. The CDR3 has 14 amino acids. CDR3 nucleotides: TGCGCCAGCAGCTTACAGGGAAAGAACACTGAAGCTTTCTTT. Translated: CASSLQGKNTEAFF.

The CDR3 loop reads CASSLLAAQETQYF. In DNA, the CDR3 is TGCGCCAGCAGCCTACTGGCGGCACAAGAGACCCAGTACTTC. This chain uses TRBV4-1 with TRBJ2-5, with no clear D. The germline V gene has CDR1 MGHRA and CDR2 YSYEKL. V gave up 4 bases and J gave up 2 bases, with 11 bases separating them. This CDR3 has 14 amino acids.

The J gene is TRBJ1-2, the V gene TRBV5-1; 7 nucleotides align to TRBD1. The CDR3 covers 15 residues. Germline CDR1 SGHRS, CDR2 YFSETQ. Trimming cost V 0 bases and J 6 bases; bases outside gene matches: 8. The CDR3 bases are TGCGCCAGCAGCTTGGTGAATGACAGGGACAATGGCTACACCTTC. Residues: CASSLVNDRDNGYTF.

A single count supports this clone. This chain connects TRBV7-3 to TRBJ2-7, with D tentatively TRBD1 (5 bases). The CDR3 loop spans 15 amino acids. Per germline, CDR1 SGHTA and CDR2 FQGTGA. Deletions cut 0 bases from V and 0 bases from J, with 9 bases between. CDR3 region: CASSLTADSSYEQYF. As DNA, the CDR3 is TGTGCCAGCAGCTTAACAGCCGACAGCTCCTACGAGCAGTACTTC. The variable domain in full, completed from reference TRBV7-3 and TRBJ2-7, reads GAGVSQTPSNKVTEKGKYVELRCDPISGHTALYWYRQSLGQGPEFLIYFQGTGAADDSGLPNDRFFAVRPEGSVSTLKIQRTERGDSAVYLCASSLTADSSYEQYFGPGTRLTVT.

This clone was recorded a few times. The chain is built from TRBV7-6 and TRBJ2-2, with D tentatively TRBD1 (5 bases). Trimming cost V 8 bases and J 5 bases, with 9 bases left between them. Germline CDR1 and CDR2: SGHVS and FNYEAQ. CDR3 length: 12 residues. The CDR3 nucleotides read TGTGCCAGCGAAGGGGCGACCGGGGAGCTGTTTTTT. Its translation is CASEGATGELFF.

The chain links TRBV5-1 to TRBJ2-5, with D unresolved. Germline loops: CDR1 SGHRS, CDR2 YFSETQ. V was trimmed by 3 bases and J by 4 bases, leaving 4 bases between them. The CDR3 covers 11 residues. CDR3 coding DNA: TGCGCCAGCAGCTCCCTAGAGACCCAGTACTTC. Residues: CASSSLETQYF.

This sequence joins TRBV5-1 and TRBJ1-1, with D uncertain. The CDR3 runs to 15 residues. The germline V and J ends were trimmed by 0 bases and 1 base, with 10 bases remaining between them. The germline V gene encodes CDR1 SGHRS and CDR2 YFSETQ. The CDR3 region has the DNA TGCGCCAGCAGCTTGGGGGCCAACAAGAACACTGAAGCTTTCTTT. It is translated as CASSLGANKNTEAFF.

The CDR3 protein is CASSEGERGPQHF. The CDR3 nucleotides read TGTGCCAGCAGTGAAGGGGAGCGTGGGCCCCAGCATTTT. This sequence joins TRBV2 and TRBJ1-5; no clear D. V lost 1 base, J lost 9 bases, and 10 bases lay in between. Germline lookup yields CDR1 SNHLY and CDR2 FYNNEI. This CDR3 is built from 13 residues.

This rearrangement joins TRBV2 to TRBJ2-1, with TRBD1 matching over 7 bases. Trimming removed 8 bases from V and 3 bases from J; junction bases left unmatched: 1. Germline V gene data show CDR1 as SNHLY and CDR2 as FYNNEI. The CDR3 covers 12 residues. CDR3 sequence (DNA): TGTGCCAGCGGGGACAGCTACAATGAGCAGTTCTTC. This sequence encodes CASGDSYNEQFF.

This sequence joins TRBV11-3 and TRBJ1-3, with 7 bases fitting TRBD1. The CDR3 contains 14 residues. The V and J ends lost 6 bases and 0 bases, in that order; junction bases with no gene match: 2. The V gene's germline CDR1 is SGHNT and CDR2 YENEEA. The DNA for the CDR3 is TGTGCCAGCAGTGGGGACAGCTCTGGAAACACCATATATTTT. Amino acid sequence: CASSGDSSGNTIYF. Full variable domain (missing parts from reference TRBV11-3 and TRBJ1-3): EAGVVQSPRYKIIEKKQPVAFWCNPISGHNTLYWYLQNLGQGPELLIRYENEEAVDDSQLPKDRFSAERLKGVDSTLKIQPAELGDSAVYLCASSGDSSGNTIYFGEGSWLTVV.

The chain joins TRBV10-3 to TRBJ2-2, with 7 bases identical to TRBD2. The junction had 8 bases not matched to a gene; V was cut back by 6 bases and J by 4 bases. The CDR3 is made up of 15 amino acids. Germline CDR1 is ENHRY and CDR2 is SYGVKD. CDR3 nucleotide sequence: TGTGCCATCAGCCTGGGGGGGGAAATCACCGGGGAGCTGTTTTTT. Translating gives CAISLGGEITGELFF.

The V and J genes are TRBV2 and TRBJ2-2, with 10 positions matching TRBD1. The CDR3 consists of 18 residues. V shed 4 bases, J shed 4 bases, and the junction held 12 bases outside the gene matches. Germline assignment: CDR1 SNHLY and CDR2 FYNNEI. The DNA for the CDR3 is TGTGCCAGCAGTGGGAGACAGGGGGCGGGTATGGGCACCGGGGAGCTGTTTTTT. Protein sequence: CASSGRQGAGMGTGELFF.

The CDR3: CSVAPGGETQYF. The CDR3 nucleotides are TGCAGCGTTGCCCCAGGGGGAGAGACCCAGTACTTC. The J gene is TRBJ2-5, the V gene TRBV29-1; 7 bases line up with TRBD1. The length of the CDR3 is 12 residues. Germline lookup yields CDR1 SQVTM and CDR2 ANQGSEA. V lost 4 bases to trimming and J lost 4 bases; unmatched junction nucleotides: 3. The full variable domain, rest sourced from reference TRBV29-1 and TRBJ2-5, is SAVISQKPSRDICQRGTSLTIQCQVDSQVTMMFWYRQQPGQSLTLIATANQGSEATYESGFVIDKFPISRPNLTFSTLTVSNMSPEDSSIYLCSVAPGGETQYFGPGTRLLVL.

The genes are TRBV10-1 and TRBJ2-1; TRBD2 agrees at 9 bases. The CDR3 spans 15 residues. Looked up from germline, CDR1 is WNHNN and CDR2 is SYGVQD (reference sequence). The trim removed 0 bases at V and 3 bases at J, leaving 0 bases unmatched. The CDR3 bases are TGCGCCAGCAGTGAGTCGCGGGGGGGCTACAATGAGCAGTTCTTC. Translated, it gives CASSESRGGYNEQFF.

V gene TRBV5-6 combines with J gene TRBJ2-3; D call uncertain. The ends were cut back, 4 bases at V and 2 bases at J, with 11 bases in the middle. Per germline, CDR1 SGHDT and CDR2 YYEEEE. The CDR3 is 14 amino acids. The DNA for the CDR3 is TGTGCCAGCAGCCAGAGGTCACTCACAGATACGCAGTATTTT. Protein sequence: CASSQRSLTDTQYF.

This clone was counted between two and nine times. This sequence joins TRBV18 and TRBJ2-7; D perhaps matches TRBD2 (5 bases). CDR3 length equals 15 residues. The V gene's germline CDR1 is KGHSH and CDR2 LQKENI. V gave up 2 bases and J gave up 6 bases, with 17 bases separating them. In nucleotides, the CDR3 is TGTGCCAGCTCACCAAGCCAAGGGAGAGTAAGCGAGCAGTACTTC. Translating it yields CASSPSQGRVSEQYF.

The chain has TRBV6-1 and TRBJ2-7; 8 bases agree with TRBD1. The length of the CDR3 is 14 residues. Germline V gives CDR1 MNHNS, CDR2 SASEGT. The junction had 6 bases not matched to a gene; V was cut back by 5 bases and J by 3 bases. The CDR3 is CASSSTGAHYEQYF. CDR3 DNA: TGTGCCAGCAGTTCGACAGGGGCCCACTACGAGCAGTACTTC.

The J gene is TRBJ1-2, the V gene TRBV5-1; possible D gene TRBD1, 6 bases. Germline values: CDR1 SGHRS, CDR2 YFSETQ. There are 17 residues in the CDR3. Trimming left V 4 bases short and J 6 bases short, with 25 bases between. In DNA form, the CDR3 reads TGCGCCAGCAGCCACCCCCGGGACAAAAGAGTAACTAATGGCTACACCTTC. It encodes CASSHPRDKRVTNGYTF.